Listed below are T cell receptor beta chains from one sample, sequenced in a study of shared clonotypes between healthy human individuals. Here immunoSEQ multiplex PCR was the method, and the copy in TCRdb shows in-frame clones only, minus some. Of roughly 1,800,000 clones listed, about 94% are singletons. The sample consisted of naive CD8+ T cells sorted from blood. These receptors all stem from a man between 18 and 29 years old in good health. Each CDR3 is given with its conserved first and last residue. Fields, in order: V gene, clone size, D gene, J gene, CDR3 DNA, CDR3 protein. A D gene is named only where the DNA matches it firmly. Size is stated for part of the rows, as once, few or many counts, or as a class when the clone is expanded.

>TRBV27|once|NA|TRBJ2-1
TGTGCCAGCAGTTTATCGCCGGTTTACAATGAGCAGTTCTTC
CASSLSPVYNEQFF
>TRBV28|NA|NA|TRBJ2-7
TGTGCCAGCAGTTTAACCGCGGGACTCTCCTACGAGCAGTACTTC
CASSLTAGLSYEQYF
>TRBV11-2|NA|NA|TRBJ2-2
TGTGCCAGCAGCTTACAGGGGCGAGACACCGGGGAGCTGTTTTTT
CASSLQGRDTGELFF
>TRBV5-1|NA|NA|TRBJ1-2
TGCGCCAGCAGCTTGGGGAGGGACTATGGCTACACCTTC
CASSLGRDYGYTF
>TRBV30|NA|TRBD1|TRBJ2-3
TGTGCCTGGAGTATGGACAGGGCTTCCGCAGATACGCAGTATTTT
CAWSMDRASADTQYF
>TRBV28|NA|NA|TRBJ1-2
TGTGCCAGCAGTTTTGGGGCAGGAGCTAACTATGGCTACACCTTC
CASSFGAGANYGYTF
>TRBV5-8|few|NA|TRBJ1-2
TGTGCCAGCAGTGAGGGGTATGGCTACACCTTC
CASSEGYGYTF
>TRBV28|NA|NA|TRBJ2-5
TGTGCCAGCAGTCCCTTAATTGGCGAGACCCAGTACTTC
CASSPLIGETQYF
>TRBV11-2|NA|NA|TRBJ2-4
TGTGCCAGCAGCAAAACCGGGATAGCCAAAAACATTCAGTACTTC
CASSKTGIAKNIQYF
>TRBV6-1|NA|NA|TRBJ1-3
TGTGCCAGCAGTGAAACGGGTTTTACTGGAAACACCATATATTTT
CASSETGFTGNTIYF
>TRBV7-9|NA|TRBD1|TRBJ2-5
TGTGCCAGCAGTTTTCTAGGACAGGGGGCTGGTGAGACCCAGTACTTC
CASSFLGQGAGETQYF
>TRBV30|NA|TRBD2|TRBJ2-2
TGTGCCTGGAGTGACTGGGCGGGGGACACCGGGGAGCTGTTTTTT
CAWSDWAGDTGELFF
>TRBV18|NA|TRBD1|TRBJ2-7
TGTGCCAGCTCACCACCGAACAGGGGTGGGATCTACGAGCAGTACTTC
CASSPPNRGGIYEQYF
>TRBV27|NA|TRBD1|TRBJ1-4
TGTGCCAGCAGTCCTATACAGGGGTTTAATGAAAAACTGTTTTTT
CASSPIQGFNEKLFF
>TRBV5-4|once|NA|TRBJ2-3
TGTGCCAGCAGCCCCCCCCTGGGCACAGATACGCAGTATTTT
CASSPPLGTDTQYF
>TRBV27|NA|NA|TRBJ2-3
NA
CASSFFGQKSDTQYF
>TRBV7-9|NA|NA|TRBJ1-1
TGTGCCAGCAGCTTAAGTGTGGAGATAATGAACACTGAAGCTTTCTTT
CASSLSVEIMNTEAFF
>TRBV4-1|NA|TRBD2|TRBJ2-3
TGCGCCAGCAGCCCGAGCGGGGATCTCACAGATACGCAGTATTTT
CASSPSGDLTDTQYF
>TRBV28|NA|NA|TRBJ1-1
TGTGCCAGCAGTTTAAGAGGTGGGGCCTCTAACACTGAAGCTTTCTTT
CASSLRGGASNTEAFF
>TRBV4-1|NA|NA|TRBJ2-7
TGCGCCAGCAGCCCCTCCGTCCTGGCACCTTCCTACGAGCAGTACTTC
CASSPSVLAPSYEQYF
>TRBV10-3|NA|TRBD1|TRBJ2-5
TGTGCCATCAGTGAGTCGAAAGGGACAGGTCTCCAAGAGACCCAGTACTTC
CAISESKGTGLQETQYF
>TRBV4-1|NA|TRBD2|TRBJ2-2
TGCGCCAGCAGCCGGAGCGGGGGGGCCTCCGGGGAGCTGTTTTTT
CASSRSGGASGELFF
>TRBV27|NA|NA|TRBJ1-1
TGTGCCAGCAGTTTACGGCAGAACTGGGAAGCTTTCTTT
CASSLRQNWEAFF
>TRBV4-1|NA|TRBD1|TRBJ2-7
TGCGCCAGCAGCCCAGGGACAGGGGGCGGGTACGAGCAGTACTTC
CASSPGTGGGYEQYF
>TRBV7-9|NA|TRBD1|TRBJ2-5
TGTGCCAGCAGCTTAGTGGCAGGGGGCGGGGAGACCCAGTACTTC
CASSLVAGGGETQYF
>TRBV9|NA|TRBD2|TRBJ2-1
TGTGCCAGCAGCGATCCGTCAGCGGGGGAGGGGAATGAGCAGTTCTTC
CASSDPSAGEGNEQFF
>TRBV4-1|NA|TRBD1|TRBJ2-2
TGCGCCAGCAGCCAGGTACCAGGGGGCTCCGGGGAGCTGTTTTTT
CASSQVPGGSGELFF
>TRBV27|NA|NA|TRBJ2-7
TGTGCCAGCAGTTTAAGAAACTCCTACGAGCAGTACTTC
CASSLRNSYEQYF
>TRBV13|NA|NA|TRBJ2-7
TGTGCCAGCAGCTCGGGGGCGGGAGATTACGAGCAGTACTTC
CASSSGAGDYEQYF
>TRBV10-3|NA|NA|TRBJ2-1
TGTGCCATCAGTGAAAGGGCCTCCTACAATGAGCAGTTCTTC
CAISERASYNEQFF
>TRBV7-9|NA|NA|TRBJ2-3
TGTGCCAGCAGCTTGTCTACGGTTACAGATACGCAGTATTTT
CASSLSTVTDTQYF
>TRBV29-1|NA|NA|TRBJ1-2
TGCACCCATGAGGGCTACACCTTC
CTHEGYTF
>TRBV12-5|NA|TRBD1|TRBJ2-7
TGTGCTAGTGCCATGGGGCAGGGGGCCTACGAGCAGTACTTC
CASAMGQGAYEQYF
>TRBV13|NA|TRBD1|TRBJ2-6
TGTGCCAGCAGCGCGACCCCCGGGACAGGGGGCCCTGGGGCCAACGTCCTGACTTTC
CASSATPGTGGPGANVLTF
>TRBV28|NA|NA|TRBJ1-6
TGTGCCAGCAGTTTAATGGGGGAATCACCCCTCCACTTT
CASSLMGESPLHF
>TRBV13|NA|NA|TRBJ1-1
TGTGCCAGCAGCTTAGGTGGCTCTGAAGCTTTCTTT
CASSLGGSEAFF
>TRBV28|NA|TRBD1|TRBJ1-6
TGTGCCAGCATGGACGGACAGGGGTTTTCACCCCTCCACTTT
CASMDGQGFSPLHF
>TRBV7-9|NA|TRBD1|TRBJ1-2
TGTGCCAGCAGCTTAGCGGGGACAGTCTATGGCTACACCTTC
CASSLAGTVYGYTF
>TRBV6-1|once|TRBD1|TRBJ2-7
TGTGCCAGCAGCCAGACAGGGTACGGCTCCTACGAGCAGTACTTC
CASSQTGYGSYEQYF
>TRBV27|NA|TRBD1|TRBJ1-6
TGTGCCAGCAGTTACACAGGGGGCGAGTATAATTCACCCCTCCACTTT
CASSYTGGEYNSPLHF
>TRBV10-3|NA|NA|TRBJ2-4
TGTGCCATCACTGTAAACACGCGCTGGCGCCTGCCAGCCAAAAACATTCAGTACTTC
CAITVNTRWRLPAKNIQYF
>TRBV7-9|NA|TRBD1|TRBJ1-1
TGTGCCAGCAGCTTAGTGGGGGACAGGGACGCTTTCTTT
CASSLVGDRDAFF
>TRBV14|NA|NA|TRBJ2-7
TGTGCCAGCACGTGTAAGGGTTACTTC
CASTCKGYF
>TRBV4-1|NA|TRBD2|TRBJ2-2
TGCGCCAGCAGCCAAGATGCGGGGGGGACTACCGGGGAGCTGTTTTTT
CASSQDAGGTTGELFF
>TRBV2|NA|NA|TRBJ2-7
TGTGCCAGCAGTGATCCCGGGTTTGGAGACGAGCAGTACTTC
CASSDPGFGDEQYF
>TRBV4-2|NA|TRBD1|TRBJ1-5
TGTGCCAGCAGAGGGGGCGGGGATCAGCCCCAGCATTTT
CASRGGGDQPQHF
>TRBV9|NA|NA|TRBJ1-5
TGTGCCAGCAGCACCGAGGGAACGAGCAATCAGCCCCAGCATTTT
CASSTEGTSNQPQHF
>TRBV4-1|NA|NA|TRBJ2-5
TGCGCCAGCAGCCAAGATCCGGGGAGCGAGACCCAGTACTTC
CASSQDPGSETQYF
>TRBV7-9|NA|TRBD1|TRBJ2-5
TGTGCCAGCAGCTTAGCCCGACAGGGGCAAGAGACCCAGTACTTC
CASSLARQGQETQYF
>TRBV4-1|NA|TRBD1|TRBJ2-7
TGCGCCAGCAGCCAGGTGCAAAACAGGGGGACCCTATACGAGCAGTACTTC
CASSQVQNRGTLYEQYF
>TRBV4-3|NA|NA|TRBJ2-2
TGCGCCAGCAGCCAAGTACGAACTAGCCCTACCGGGGAGCTGTTTTTT
CASSQVRTSPTGELFF
>TRBV30|once|TRBD1|TRBJ1-1
TGTGCCTGGAGTACAGGGGACTACACTGAAGCTTTCTTT
CAWSTGDYTEAFF